What follows are 15 T cell receptor beta chains derived from one specimen sequenced in a study of Ad26.COV2.S vaccination and SARS-CoV-2 variants. The repertoire was sequenced with immunoSEQ multiplex PCR; TCRdb's copy has only in-frame clones and lacks some. The table has hundreds of thousands of clones, 88% seen once; the top ten hold about 6.4%. Indicated treatment: approximately 18 received Ad26.COV2.S at low or high dose, single or two shots; about 5 received placebo; per-sample allocation not given. Samples came from day 63 after the first vaccine or placebo injection. Sequencing was performed on peripheral blood, taken in a trial of Ad26.COV2.S vaccine versus placebo. These receptors came from a person aged 18-60 years who received the Ad26.COV2.S COVID-19 vaccine or a placebo.

The chain uses TRBV19 and TRBJ1-2, with 7 bases fitting TRBD1. Germline V gives CDR1 LNHDA, CDR2 SQIVND (reference sequence). CDR3 size: 15 residues. With 5 bases clipped from V and 1 base from J, the junction kept 7 bases outside the gene matches. CDR3 sequence: CASSLLDRRNYGYTF. CDR3 DNA sequence: TGTGCCAGTAGTCTCTTGGACAGGCGTAACTATGGCTACACCTTC.

This chain connects TRBV12-3 or TRBV12-4 to TRBJ1-2; tentative D call: TRBD1 (5 bases). Trimming took 2 bases from V and 6 from J, leaving 10 bases between them. The CDR3 covers 13 residues. The CDR3 loop is CASSLPGSHGYTF. CDR3 DNA sequence: TGTGCCAGCAGTTTACCAGGGAGCCATGGCTACACCTTC.

V is TRBV6-6 and J is TRBJ1-2, with D possibly being TRBD1 (5 bases). Trimming pared 2 bases from V and 8 bases from J, leaving 21 bases between. The CDR3 loop spans 16 amino acids. Per the germline V gene, CDR1 is MNHNY and CDR2 is SVGAGI (reference sequence). CDR3 loop: CASSYGVTAQEDGYTF. The CDR3 DNA is TGTGCCAGCAGTTACGGAGTTACGGCACAGGAAGACGGCTACACCTTC.

CDR3 protein: CASSRTGLITYNEQFF. CDR3 bases: TGTGCCAGCAGTCGGACGGGACTTATAACCTACAATGAGCAGTTCTTC. V is TRBV28 and J is TRBJ2-1, with a tentative D call TRBD2 (6 bases). The CDR3 has 16 amino acids. V lost 5 bases and J 2 bases, leaving 16 bases between the germline ends. Germline V lookup: CDR1 MDHEN, CDR2 SYDVKM.

This chain joins TRBV7-2 and TRBJ1-6, with 10 bases identical to TRBD1. Germline-derived CDR1 and CDR2 are SGHTA and FQGNSA. The CDR3 runs 15 residues. After removal of 1 base from V and 7 bases from J, the junction contained 1 base not matched to a gene. The chain's CDR3 is CASSLVGQGNSPLHF. The DNA for the CDR3 is TGTGCCAGCAGCTTAGTGGGACAGGGGAATTCACCCCTCCACTTT.

The chain couples TRBV5-4 to TRBJ2-1; no firm D call. The CDR3 length is 15 residues. Germline values: CDR1 SGHNT, CDR2 YYREEE (reference sequence). V was trimmed by 4 bases and J by 0 bases, leaving 11 bases between them. The CDR3 region is CASSRDASSYNEQFF. The CDR3 coding sequence is TGTGCCAGCAGCCGCGACGCCAGCTCCTACAATGAGCAGTTCTTC. The full variable domain, its missing parts supplied by reference TRBV5-4 and TRBJ2-1, is ETGVTQSPTHLIKTRGQQVTLRCSSQSGHNTVSWYQQALGQGPQFIFQYYREEENGRGNFPPRFSGLQFPNYSSELNVNALELDDSALYLCASSRDASSYNEQFFGPGTRLTVL.

The V and J genes are TRBV7-2 and TRBJ2-7; unclear D gene. Trimming removed 1 base from V and 3 bases from J, with 7 bases in between. There are 13 residues in the CDR3. Germline V gene data show CDR1 as SGHTA and CDR2 as FQGNSA. DNA for the CDR3: TGTGCCAGCAGCTTAGAACAGAACTACGAGCAGTACTTC. Amino acids: CASSLEQNYEQYF. Drawing the rest from reference TRBV7-2 and TRBJ2-7, the complete variable domain is GAGVSQSPSNKVTEKGKDVELRCDPISGHTALYWYRQSLGQGLEFLIYFQGNSAPDKSGLPSDRFSAERTGGSVSTLTIQRTQQEDSAVYLCASSLEQNYEQYFGPGTRLTVT.

The chain links TRBV5-4 to TRBJ2-5; 12 bases are a match to TRBD1. CDR1 is SGHNT, CDR2 YYREEE, per germline (reference sequence). The CDR3 totals 16 residues. V dropped 3 bases and J dropped 2; count of bases not matched to a gene: 5. The CDR3 nucleotides read TGTGCCAGCAGCTCGGGGACAGGGGGCTCGCAAGAGACCCAGTACTTC. This codes for CASSSGTGGSQETQYF.

The gene calls are TRBV7-8 and TRBJ2-7; 11 bases line up with TRBD2. CDR1 is SGHVS and CDR2 is FQNEAQ in the germline V gene. CDR3 length equals 15 residues. Germline trimming cut 3 bases from V and 3 bases from J; bases unmatched to any gene: 4. The CDR3 bases are TGTGCCAGCAGCTTTTTACTAGCGGGAGTCTACGAGCAGTACTTC. Translation: CASSFLLAGVYEQYF.

This clone was seen a handful of times. V usage is TRBV6-2 or TRBV6-3 and J usage is TRBJ2-1, with 11 nucleotides matching TRBD2. V dropped 5 bases and J dropped 2; count of bases not matched to a gene: 17. The CDR3 runs 20 residues. Germline V gives CDR1 MNHEY, CDR2 SVGEGT. The CDR3 protein is CASSNLRGTSGEGPYNEQFF. Written as DNA, the CDR3 is TGTGCCAGCAGTAACCTAAGGGGGACTAGCGGAGAGGGGCCCTACAATGAGCAGTTCTTC.

The chain joins TRBV7-9 to TRBJ1-1; D remains unclear. The V end was cut by 2 bases, the J end by 1 base, with 5 bases between. Germline V gives CDR1 SEHNR, CDR2 FQNEAQ (reference sequence). The CDR3 runs to 13 residues. The CDR3 here is CASSLTTNTEAFF. The CDR3 nucleotides are TGTGCCAGCAGCTTAACTACGAACACTGAAGCTTTCTTT.

The chain employs TRBV7-2 and TRBJ1-1; D uncertain. V was trimmed by 1 base and J by 1 base, leaving 19 bases between them. CDR1 and CDR2 (germline): SGHTA, FQGNSA. The CDR3 extends over 18 amino acids. CDR3 in amino acids: CASSLEADPRPPNTEAFF. In DNA, the CDR3 is TGTGCCAGCAGCTTAGAGGCTGATCCCAGGCCGCCGAACACTGAAGCTTTCTTT.

The gene calls are TRBV10-3 and TRBJ2-6; D perhaps matches TRBD1 (6 bases). CDR3 size: 14 residues. V lost 7 bases and J 0 bases, leaving 7 bases between the germline ends. Germline CDR1 reads ENHRY; CDR2 reads SYGVKD. The CDR3 bases are TGTGCCATCAAGGGGGACTCTGGGGCCAACGTCCTGACTTTC. Its protein is CAIKGDSGANVLTF.

The chain employs TRBV4-3 and TRBJ1-6; D is possibly TRBD1 (5 bases). The CDR3 covers 16 residues. Germline CDR1 LGHNA, CDR2 YSLEER. Trimming cost V 1 base and J 10 bases, with 17 bases left between them. CDR3 in DNA: TGCGCCAGCAGCCAAGTGGGGACGCAAAATAGGTCACCCCTCCACTTT. Amino acids: CASSQVGTQNRSPLHF.

The chain is built from TRBV9 and TRBJ2-7; 15 nucleotides line up with TRBD2. Germline CDR1 reads SGDLS; CDR2 reads YYNGEE. This CDR3 is built from 15 residues. V trimming: 3 bases; J trimming: 4 bases; junction bases outside the gene matches: 2. The CDR3 region is CASSGGTSGGYEQYF. The CDR3 nucleotides are TGTGCCAGCAGCGGAGGGACTAGCGGGGGGTACGAGCAGTACTTC.